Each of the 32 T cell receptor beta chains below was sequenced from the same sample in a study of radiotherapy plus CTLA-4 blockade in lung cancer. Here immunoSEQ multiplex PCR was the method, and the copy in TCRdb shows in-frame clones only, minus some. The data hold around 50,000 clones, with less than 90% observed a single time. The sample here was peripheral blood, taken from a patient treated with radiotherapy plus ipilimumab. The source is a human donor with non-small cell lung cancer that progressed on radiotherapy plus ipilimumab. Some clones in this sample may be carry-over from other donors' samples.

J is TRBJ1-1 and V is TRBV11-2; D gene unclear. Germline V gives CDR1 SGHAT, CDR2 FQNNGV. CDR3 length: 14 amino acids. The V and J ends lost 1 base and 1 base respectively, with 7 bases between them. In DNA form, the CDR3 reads TGTGCCAGCAGCTTAGTTTCAGGGAACACTGAAGCTTTCTTT. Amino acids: CASSLVSGNTEAFF.

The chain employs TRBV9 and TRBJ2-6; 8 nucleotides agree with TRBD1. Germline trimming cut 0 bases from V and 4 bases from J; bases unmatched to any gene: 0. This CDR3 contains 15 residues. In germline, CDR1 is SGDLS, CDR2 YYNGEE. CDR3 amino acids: CASSVGTGGANVLTF. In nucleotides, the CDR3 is TGTGCCAGCAGCGTAGGGACAGGGGGGGCCAACGTCCTGACTTTC.

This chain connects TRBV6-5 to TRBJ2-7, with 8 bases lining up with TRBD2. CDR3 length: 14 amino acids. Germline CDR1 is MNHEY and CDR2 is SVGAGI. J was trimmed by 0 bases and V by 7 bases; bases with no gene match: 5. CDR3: CASKLAVSSYEQYF. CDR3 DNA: TGTGCCAGCAAACTAGCGGTGAGCTCCTACGAGCAGTACTTC.

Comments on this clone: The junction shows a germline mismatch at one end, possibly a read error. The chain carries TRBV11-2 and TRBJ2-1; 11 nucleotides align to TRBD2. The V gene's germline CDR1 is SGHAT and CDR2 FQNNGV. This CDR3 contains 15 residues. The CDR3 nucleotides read TGTGCCAGCAGGTTAGGACTAGCGGGCCGGTCGGAGCAGTTCTTC. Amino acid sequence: CASRLGLAGRSEQFF.

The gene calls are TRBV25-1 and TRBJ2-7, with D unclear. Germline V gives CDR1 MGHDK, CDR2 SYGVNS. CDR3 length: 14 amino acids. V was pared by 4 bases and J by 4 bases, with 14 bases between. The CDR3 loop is CASSGGLGTYEQYF. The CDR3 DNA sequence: TGTGCCAGCAGTGGAGGCCTAGGCACTTACGAGCAGTACTTC.

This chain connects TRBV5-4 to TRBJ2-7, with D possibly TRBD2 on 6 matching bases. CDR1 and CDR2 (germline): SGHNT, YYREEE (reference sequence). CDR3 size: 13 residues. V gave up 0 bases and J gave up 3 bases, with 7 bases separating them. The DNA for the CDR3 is TGTGCCAGCAGCTTGGCCGGGAGCTACGAGCAGTACTTC. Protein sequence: CASSLAGSYEQYF.

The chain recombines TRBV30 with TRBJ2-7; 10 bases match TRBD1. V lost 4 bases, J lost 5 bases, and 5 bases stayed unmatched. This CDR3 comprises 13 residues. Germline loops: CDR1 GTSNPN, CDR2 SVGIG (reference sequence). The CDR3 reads CAWTGQGYHEQYF. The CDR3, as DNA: TGTGCCTGGACGGGACAGGGGTACCACGAGCAGTACTTC.

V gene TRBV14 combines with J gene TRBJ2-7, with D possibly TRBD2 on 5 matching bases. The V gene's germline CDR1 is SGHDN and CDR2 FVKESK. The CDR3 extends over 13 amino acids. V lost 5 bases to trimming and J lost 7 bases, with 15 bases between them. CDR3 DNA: TGTGCCAGCAGCGCCAACGGGGTCCGGGAGCAGTACTTC. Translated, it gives CASSANGVREQYF.

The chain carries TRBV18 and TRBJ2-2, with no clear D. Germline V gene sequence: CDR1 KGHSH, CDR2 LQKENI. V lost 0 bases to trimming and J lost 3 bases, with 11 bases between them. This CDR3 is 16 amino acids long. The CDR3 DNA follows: TGTGCCAGCTCACCACCCTCCGGCGGCGACACCGGGGAGCTGTTTTTT. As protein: CASSPPSGGDTGELFF.

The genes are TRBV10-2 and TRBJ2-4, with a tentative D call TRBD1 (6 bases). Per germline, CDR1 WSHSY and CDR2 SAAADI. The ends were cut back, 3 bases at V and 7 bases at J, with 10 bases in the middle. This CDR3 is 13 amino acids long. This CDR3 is CASSEGGLNIQYF. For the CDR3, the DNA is TGCGCCAGCAGTGAAGGGGGTTTGAACATTCAGTACTTC.

CDR3 in DNA: TGCGCCAGCAGCCCACCGGGACAGCTTAACACCGGGGAGCTGTTTTTT. It is translated as CASSPPGQLNTGELFF. The chain links TRBV4-1 to TRBJ2-2, with TRBD1 matching 7 bases. Trimming removed 4 bases from V and 2 bases from J; junction bases left unmatched: 7. Germline loops: CDR1 MGHRA, CDR2 YSYEKL. The CDR3 length is 16 residues.

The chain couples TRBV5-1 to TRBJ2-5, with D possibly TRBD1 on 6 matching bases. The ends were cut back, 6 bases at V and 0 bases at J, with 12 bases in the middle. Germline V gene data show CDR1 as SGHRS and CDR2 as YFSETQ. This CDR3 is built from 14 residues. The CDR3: CASNRDEYQETQYF. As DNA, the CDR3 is TGCGCCAGCAACAGGGATGAGTACCAAGAGACCCAGTACTTC.

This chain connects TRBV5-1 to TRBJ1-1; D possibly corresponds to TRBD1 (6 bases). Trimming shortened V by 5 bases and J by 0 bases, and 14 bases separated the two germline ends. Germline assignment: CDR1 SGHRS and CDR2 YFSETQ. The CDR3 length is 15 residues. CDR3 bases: TGCGCCAGCAGGTACACAGGGTTAATGAACACTGAAGCTTTCTTT. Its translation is CASRYTGLMNTEAFF.

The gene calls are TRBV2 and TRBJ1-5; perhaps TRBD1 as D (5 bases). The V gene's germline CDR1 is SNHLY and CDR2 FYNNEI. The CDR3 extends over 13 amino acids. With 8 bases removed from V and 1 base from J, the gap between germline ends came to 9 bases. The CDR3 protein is CASSGSSNQPQHF. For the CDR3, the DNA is TGTGCCAGCTCAGGGTCAAGCAATCAGCCCCAGCATTTT.

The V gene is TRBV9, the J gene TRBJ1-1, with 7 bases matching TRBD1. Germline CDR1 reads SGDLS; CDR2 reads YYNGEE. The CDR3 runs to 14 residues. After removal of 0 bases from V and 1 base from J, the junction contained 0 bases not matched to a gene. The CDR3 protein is CASSVGQGNTEAFF. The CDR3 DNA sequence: TGTGCCAGCAGCGTAGGACAGGGGAACACTGAAGCTTTCTTT.

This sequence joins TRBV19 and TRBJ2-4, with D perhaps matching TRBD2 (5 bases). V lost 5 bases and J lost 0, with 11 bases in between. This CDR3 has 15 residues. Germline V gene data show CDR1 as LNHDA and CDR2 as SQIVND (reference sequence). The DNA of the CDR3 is TGTGCCAGTAGTTCCTGGACTCTAGCCAAAAACATTCAGTACTTC. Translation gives CASSSWTLAKNIQYF.

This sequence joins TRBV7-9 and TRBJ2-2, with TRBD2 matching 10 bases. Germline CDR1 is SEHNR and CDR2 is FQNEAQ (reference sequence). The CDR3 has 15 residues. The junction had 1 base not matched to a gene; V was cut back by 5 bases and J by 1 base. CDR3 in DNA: TGTGCCAGCAGCAGGACTAGCGGGAACACCGGGGAGCTGTTTTTT. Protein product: CASSRTSGNTGELFF.

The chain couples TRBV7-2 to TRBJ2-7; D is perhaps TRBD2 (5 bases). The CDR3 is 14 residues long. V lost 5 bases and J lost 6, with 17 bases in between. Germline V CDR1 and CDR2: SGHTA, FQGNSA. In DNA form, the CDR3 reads TGTGCCAGCAGCCCACCTGCGGTACGGGGCGAGCAGTACTTC. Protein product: CASSPPAVRGEQYF.

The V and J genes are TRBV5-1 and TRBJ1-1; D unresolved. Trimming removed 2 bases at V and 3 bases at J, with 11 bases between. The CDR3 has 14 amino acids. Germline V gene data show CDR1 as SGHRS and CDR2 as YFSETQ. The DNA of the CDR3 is TGCGCCAGCAGCTTATCCGGGGTTGACACTGAAGCTTTCTTT. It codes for CASSLSGVDTEAFF.

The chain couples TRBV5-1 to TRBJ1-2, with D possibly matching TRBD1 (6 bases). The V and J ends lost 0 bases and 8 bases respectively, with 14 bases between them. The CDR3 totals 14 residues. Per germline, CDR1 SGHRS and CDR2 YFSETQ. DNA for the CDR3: TGCGCCAGCAGCTTGGGTGCGGGGGCAAGGGGCTACACCTTC. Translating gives CASSLGAGARGYTF.

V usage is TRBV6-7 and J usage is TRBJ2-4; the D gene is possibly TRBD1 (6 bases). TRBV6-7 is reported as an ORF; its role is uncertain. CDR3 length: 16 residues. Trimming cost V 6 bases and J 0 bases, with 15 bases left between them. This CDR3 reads CASSPRGGLAKNIQYF. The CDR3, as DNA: TGTGCCAGCAGCCCCAGGGGCGGACTAGCCAAAAACATTCAGTACTTC.

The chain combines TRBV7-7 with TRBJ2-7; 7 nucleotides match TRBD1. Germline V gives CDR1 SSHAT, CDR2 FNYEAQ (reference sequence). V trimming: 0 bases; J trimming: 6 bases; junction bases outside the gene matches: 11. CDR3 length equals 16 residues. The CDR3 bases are TGTGCCAGCAGCTTAGCTTTCGCGTACAGGGGCGGCGAGCAGTACTTC. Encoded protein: CASSLAFAYRGGEQYF.

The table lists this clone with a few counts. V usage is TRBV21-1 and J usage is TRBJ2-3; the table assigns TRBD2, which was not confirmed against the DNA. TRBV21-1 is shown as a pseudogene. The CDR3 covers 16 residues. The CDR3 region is CASSKSAGGGTDTQYF. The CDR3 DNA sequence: TGTGCCAGCAGCAAGTCTGCGGGAGGGGGCACAGATACGCAGTATTTT.

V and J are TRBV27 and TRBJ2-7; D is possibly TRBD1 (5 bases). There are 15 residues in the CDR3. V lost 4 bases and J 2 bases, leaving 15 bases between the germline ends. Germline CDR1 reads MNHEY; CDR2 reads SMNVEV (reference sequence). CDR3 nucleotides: TGTGCCAGCAGTTACACCGCCGCGACAGCCTACGAGCAGTACTTC. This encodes CASSYTAATAYEQYF.

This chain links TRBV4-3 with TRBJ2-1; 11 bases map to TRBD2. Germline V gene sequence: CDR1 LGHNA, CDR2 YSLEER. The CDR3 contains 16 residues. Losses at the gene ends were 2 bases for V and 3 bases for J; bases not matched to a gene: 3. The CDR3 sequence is CASSQKGLADYNEQFF. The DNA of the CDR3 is TGCGCCAGCAGCCAAAAGGGACTAGCGGACTACAATGAGCAGTTCTTC.

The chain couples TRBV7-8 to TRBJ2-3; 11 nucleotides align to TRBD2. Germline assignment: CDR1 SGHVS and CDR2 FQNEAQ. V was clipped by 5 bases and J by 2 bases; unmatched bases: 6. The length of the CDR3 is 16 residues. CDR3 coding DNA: TGTGCCAGCAGCCTGAGACTAGCGGGATCCACAGATACGCAGTATTTT. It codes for CASSLRLAGSTDTQYF.

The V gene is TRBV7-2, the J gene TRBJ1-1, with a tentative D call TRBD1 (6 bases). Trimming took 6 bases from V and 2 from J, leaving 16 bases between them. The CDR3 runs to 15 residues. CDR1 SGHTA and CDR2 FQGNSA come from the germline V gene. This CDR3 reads CASRKGGGVNTEAFF. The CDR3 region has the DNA TGTGCCAGCAGAAAGGGGGGGGGCGTAAACACTGAAGCTTTCTTT.

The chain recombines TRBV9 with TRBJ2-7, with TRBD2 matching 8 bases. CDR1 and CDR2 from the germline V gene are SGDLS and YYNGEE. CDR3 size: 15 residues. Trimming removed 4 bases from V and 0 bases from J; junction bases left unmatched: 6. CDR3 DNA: TGTGCCAGCAGCCAGACTAGCGCTAGCTCCTACGAGCAGTACTTC. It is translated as CASSQTSASSYEQYF.

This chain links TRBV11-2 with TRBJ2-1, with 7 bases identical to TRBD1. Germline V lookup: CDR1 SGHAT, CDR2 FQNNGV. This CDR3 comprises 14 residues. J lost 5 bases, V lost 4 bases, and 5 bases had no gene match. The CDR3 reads CASSSRTGNNEQFF. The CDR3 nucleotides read TGTGCCAGCAGCTCACGGACAGGAAACAATGAGCAGTTCTTC.

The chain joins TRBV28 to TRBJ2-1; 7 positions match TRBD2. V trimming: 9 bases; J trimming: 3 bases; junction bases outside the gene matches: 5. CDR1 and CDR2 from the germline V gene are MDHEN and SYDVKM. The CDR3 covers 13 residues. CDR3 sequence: CASETSSYNEQFF. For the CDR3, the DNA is TGTGCCAGTGAGACTAGCAGCTACAATGAGCAGTTCTTC. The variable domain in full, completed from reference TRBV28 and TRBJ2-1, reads DVKVTQSSRYLVKRTGEKVFLECVQDMDHENMFWYRQDPGLGLRLIYFSYDVKMKEKGDIPEGYSVSREKKERFSLILESASTNQTSMYLCASETSSYNEQFFGPGTRLTVL.

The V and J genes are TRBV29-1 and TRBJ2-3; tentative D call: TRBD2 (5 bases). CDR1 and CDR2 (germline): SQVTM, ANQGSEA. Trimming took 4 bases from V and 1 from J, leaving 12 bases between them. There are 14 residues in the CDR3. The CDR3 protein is CSVARGLGTDTQYF. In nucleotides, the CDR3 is TGCAGCGTTGCTCGGGGTTTGGGCACAGATACGCAGTATTTT.

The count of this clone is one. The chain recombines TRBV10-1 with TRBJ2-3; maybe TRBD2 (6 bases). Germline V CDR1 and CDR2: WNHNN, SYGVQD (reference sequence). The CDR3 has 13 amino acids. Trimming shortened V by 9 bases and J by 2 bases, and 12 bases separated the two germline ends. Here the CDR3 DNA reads TGCGCCAGAACTAGCATAGTCACAGATACGCAGTATTTT. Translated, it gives CARTSIVTDTQYF.